This TCR beta chain was sequenced in a study of blood T cell repertoires in COVID-19. Germline CDR1 is LGHNA and CDR2 is YNFKEQ. Trimming cost V 0 bases and J 4 bases; bases outside gene matches: 5. The CDR3 has 16 amino acids. The repertoire was sequenced with immunoSEQ multiplex PCR; TCRdb's copy has only in-frame clones and lacks some. In the table there are around 98,000 clones, 70% to 80% of which are singletons. The clonotype was recovered from a man aged 65-85 years with acute or convalescent COVID-19. Input material: peripheral blood. This chain connects TRBV4-2 to TRBJ2-5, with 10 bases lining up with TRBD2. The CDR3, as DNA: TGTGCCAGCAGCCAAGACCCCAGCGGGGGGGGAGAGACCCAGTACTTC. Amino acids: CASSQDPSGGGETQYF.